Listed here are 10 T cell receptor beta chains from one sample, sequenced in a study of blood T cells in healthy people across ages. With a J-beta primer mix and a sample-barcoded 5' primer, a second PCR ran roughly 6 to 11 cycles. MiXCR was run by TCRdb on the 5' RACE reads, yielding one entry per CDR3 protein. Of around 690,000 distinct CDR3 sequences listed, around 54% are singletons. The sequenced sample consisted of blood. These receptors all stem from a man in his 60s in good health.

The CDR3: CASSPYLLTPGANVLTF. The CDR3 nucleotides read TGTGCCAGCAGCCCCTACTTGTTAACTCCTGGGGCCAACGTCCTGACTTTC. The chain is built from TRBV3-1 and TRBJ2-6, with D unresolved. V was shortened by 4 bases and J by 2 bases, with 15 bases between the two germline ends. Germline V lookup: CDR1 LGHDT, CDR2 YNNKEL (reference sequence). The CDR3 loop spans 17 amino acids.

This clonotype was observed a handful of times. The chain carries TRBV21-1 and TRBJ2-2. TRBV21-1 is shown as a pseudogene. The CDR3 has 12 amino acids. This chain's CDR3 is CASADIPGELFF. The CDR3 nucleotides read TGTGCCAGCGCCGACATACCCGGGGAGCTGTTTTTT.

Only a few counts were recorded for this clonotype. The V call is TRBV6-6, the J call TRBJ2-7; the D is unclear. Trimming cost V 6 bases and J 3 bases, with 12 bases left between them. Per the germline V gene, CDR1 is MNHNY and CDR2 is SVGAGI (reference sequence). This CDR3 is 13 amino acids long. The CDR3 region is CASRPSDGYEQYF. CDR3 coding DNA: TGTGCCAGCAGACCCAGTGATGGCTACGAGCAGTACTTC.

This clonotype has more than one count but fewer than ten. CDR3 sequence reads: CASSLEGQTNYGYTF. The CDR3 DNA sequence: TGCGCCAGCAGCTTGGAGGGGCAGACAAACTATGGCTACACCTTC. The V and J genes are TRBV5-1 and TRBJ1-2; D may be TRBD1 (5 bases). Per the germline V gene, CDR1 is SGHRS and CDR2 is YFSETQ. The V gene lost 0 bases and the J gene lost 2 bases, with 11 bases spanning the gap. The CDR3 runs to 15 residues.

The genes are TRBV12-3 or TRBV12-4 and TRBJ2-1; 9 positions agree with TRBD2. The V and J ends lost 5 bases and 7 bases, in that order; junction bases with no gene match: 15. CDR3 size: 17 residues. CDR3 sequence reads: CASSLPASGLARNEQFF. CDR3 sequence (DNA): TGTGCCAGCAGTCTCCCGGCGTCGGGACTAGCAAGGAATGAGCAGTTCTTC.

This clonotype was found a few times. The chain has TRBV5-6 and TRBJ2-1; no reliable D call. The germline V and J ends were trimmed by 1 base and 6 bases, with 8 bases remaining between them. The CDR3 runs to 13 residues. CDR1 SGHDT and CDR2 YYEEEE come from the germline V gene. CDR3 nucleotide sequence: TGTGCCAGCAGCTTGTACAGATGCAATGAGCAGTTCTTC. Translating gives CASSLYRCNEQFF.

The chain uses TRBV20-1 and TRBJ2-7; 8 bases map to TRBD1. The J call is in doubt because the DNA end fits TRBJ2-4 better. Germline V gene data show CDR1 as DFQATT and CDR2 as SNEGSKA (reference sequence). The CDR3 covers 14 residues. Here the CDR3 reads CSAKDRVLRNIQYF. Written as DNA, the CDR3 is TGCAGTGCCAAGGACAGGGTTTTGAGAAACATTCAGTACTTC.

This clonotype was picked up a small number of times. In DNA form, the CDR3 reads TGTGCCAGCAGCCCCGGGGGGCGGGGTGTCTACGAGCAGTACTTC. Translating gives CASSPGGRGVYEQYF. The rearrangement links TRBV6-5 to TRBJ2-7; possibly TRBD2 for D (7 bases). Germline CDR1 MNHEY, CDR2 SVGAGI. This CDR3 has 15 amino acids. Trimming removed 6 bases from V and 3 bases from J, with 18 bases in between.

There are a few counts of this clonotype. The V call is TRBV27, the J call TRBJ1-2; 10 bases line up with TRBD1. The CDR3 extends over 14 amino acids. The germline V gene encodes CDR1 MNHEY and CDR2 SMNVEV (reference sequence). The ends lost 4 bases at V and 5 bases at J; junction bases unmatched: 4. As DNA, the CDR3 is TGTGCCAGCAGTTCCGGGACAGGGGCTTATGGCTACACCTTC. It translates to CASSSGTGAYGYTF.

This rearrangement joins TRBV25-1 to TRBJ2-1, with D unresolved. Per germline, CDR1 MGHDK and CDR2 SYGVNS. The germline V and J ends were trimmed by 8 bases and 7 bases, with 6 bases remaining between them. This CDR3 comprises 10 residues. The DNA of the CDR3 is TGTGCCAGCGGACGGAATGAGCAGTTCTTC. It yields the protein CASGRNEQFF.